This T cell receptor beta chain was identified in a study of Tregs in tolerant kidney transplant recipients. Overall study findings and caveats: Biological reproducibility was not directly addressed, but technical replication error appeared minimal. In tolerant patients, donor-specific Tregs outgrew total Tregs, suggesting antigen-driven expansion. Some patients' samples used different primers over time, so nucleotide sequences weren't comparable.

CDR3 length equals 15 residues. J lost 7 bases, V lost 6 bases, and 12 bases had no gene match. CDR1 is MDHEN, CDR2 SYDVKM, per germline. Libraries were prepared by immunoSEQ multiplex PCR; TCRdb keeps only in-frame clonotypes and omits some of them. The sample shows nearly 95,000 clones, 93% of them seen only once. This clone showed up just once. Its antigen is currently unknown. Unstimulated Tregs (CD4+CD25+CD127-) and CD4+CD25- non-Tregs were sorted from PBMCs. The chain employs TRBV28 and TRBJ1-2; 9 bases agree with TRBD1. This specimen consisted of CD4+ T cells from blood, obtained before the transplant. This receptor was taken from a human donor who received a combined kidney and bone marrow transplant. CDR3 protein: CASRSLTGGAGGYTF. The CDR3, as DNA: TGTGCCAGCAGGAGCCTCACAGGGGGCGCGGGTGGCTACACCTTC.